A single sample gave rise to the 4 T cell receptor beta chains below, sequenced in a study of long-term antiretroviral therapy in people with HIV. Version v3.0 of the immunoSEQ assay was performed at survey level. TCRdb keeps only in-frame clones here, not all; method: immunoSEQ multiplex PCR. The sample lists 20,000 or so clones, 87% occurring once. The input for sequencing was unsorted PBMCs, taken 1.8 years before starting antiretroviral therapy. These receptors were collected from a man between 45 and 60 years old with HIV.

The V call is TRBV18, the J call TRBJ1-3; the D gene is possibly TRBD1 (6 bases). The CDR3 has 16 amino acids. CDR1 is KGHSH, CDR2 LQKENI, per germline. V lost 2 bases, J lost 0 bases, and 11 bases lay in between. CDR3 DNA: TGTGCCAGCTCACCAGGGACACCATTCTCTGGAAACACCATATATTTT. As protein: CASSPGTPFSGNTIYF.

The chain is built from TRBV5-4 and TRBJ2-5, with unresolved D. The ends were cut back, 0 bases at V and 5 bases at J, with 5 bases in the middle. CDR1 SGHNT and CDR2 YYREEE come from the germline V gene (reference sequence). The CDR3 is 12 amino acids. The CDR3 DNA follows: TGTGCCAGCAGCTTGGGTCTGGAGACCCAGTACTTC. Encoded protein: CASSLGLETQYF.

This clone was picked up one time. V is TRBV5-8 and J is TRBJ2-2; no reliable D call. Germline CDR1 reads SGHTS; CDR2 reads YDEGEE. The CDR3 runs to 14 residues. V was shortened by 5 bases and J by 5 bases, with 13 bases between the two germline ends. The CDR3 protein is CASRKRVFTGELFF. In DNA, the CDR3 is TGTGCCAGCAGGAAAAGGGTTTTTACCGGGGAGCTGTTTTTT. The full variable domain, its missing parts supplied by reference TRBV5-8 and TRBJ2-2, is EAGVTQSPTHLIKTRGQQATLRCSPISGHTSVYWYQQALGLGLQFLLWYDEGEERNRGNFPPRFSGRQFPNYSSELNVNALELEDSALYLCASRKRVFTGELFFGEGSRLTVL.

This chain links TRBV2 with TRBJ1-5; D is unresolved. Per the germline V gene, CDR1 is SNHLY and CDR2 is FYNNEI. This CDR3 region has 13 residues. Trimming removed 5 bases at V and 4 bases at J, with 9 bases between. The CDR3 DNA reads as TGTGCCAGCAGTCCTAGTATGAATCAGCCCCAGCATTTT. It codes for CASSPSMNQPQHF.